Reported below is one T cell receptor beta chain. The target antigen is unknown. Punch biopsies of lesional scalp, plus peripheral blood, were taken from alopecia areata patients. The source of the sample is a study of CD8+ T cells in alopecia areata. As for the study in general: Tofacitinib was given for 6 to 18 months, then stopped for 6 months. Whole-study results and caveats: When scalp samples are sequenced, resident alphabeta T cells of normal skin are also captured. Lesional scalp displayed greater clonality than normal scalp, most notably in alopecia totalis/universalis.

Following extraction, RNA underwent reverse transcription to cDNA, which served as the sequencing template. Assay used: immunoSEQ multiplex PCR; TCRdb lists only in-frame clones, some missing. Of over 95,000 clones in the sample, more than 35% were seen once. This CDR3 has 15 amino acids. The ends were cut back, 5 bases at V and 4 bases at J, with 15 bases in the middle. Germline values: CDR1 SGHTA, CDR2 FQGNSA. The TCR originated in a human donor with alopecia areata. Material: CD4+ T cells sorted from blood. The chain is built from TRBV7-2 and TRBJ1-5, with a weak D call TRBD1 (6 bases). The CDR3 region is CASSGSGATNQPQHF. The CDR3 DNA is TGTGCCAGCAGCGGGTCAGGGGCAACGAATCAGCCCCAGCATTTT. Together with reference TRBV7-2 and TRBJ1-5, the CDR3 gives the full variable domain: GAGVSQSPSNKVTEKGKDVELRCDPISGHTALYWYRQSLGQGLEFLIYFQGNSAPDKSGLPSDRFSAERTGGSVSTLTIQRTQQEDSAVYLCASSGSGATNQPQHFGDGTRLSIL.